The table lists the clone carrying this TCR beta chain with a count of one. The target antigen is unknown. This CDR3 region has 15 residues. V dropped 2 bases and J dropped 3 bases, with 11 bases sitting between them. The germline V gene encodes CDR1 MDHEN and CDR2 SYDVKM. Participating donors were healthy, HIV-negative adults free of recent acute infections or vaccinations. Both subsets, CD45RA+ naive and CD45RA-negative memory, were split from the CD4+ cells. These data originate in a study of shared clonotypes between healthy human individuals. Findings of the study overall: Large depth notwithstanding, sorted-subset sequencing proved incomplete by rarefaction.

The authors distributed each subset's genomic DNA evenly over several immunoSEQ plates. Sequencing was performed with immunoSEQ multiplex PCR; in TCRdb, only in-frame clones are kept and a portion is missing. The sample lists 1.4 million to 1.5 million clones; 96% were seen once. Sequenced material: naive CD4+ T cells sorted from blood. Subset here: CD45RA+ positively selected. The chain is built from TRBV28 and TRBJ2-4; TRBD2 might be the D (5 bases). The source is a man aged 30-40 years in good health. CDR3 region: CASSLTGFDKNIQYF. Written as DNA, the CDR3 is TGTGCCAGCAGTTTAACGGGGTTTGACAAAAACATTCAGTACTTC.